The 18 T cell receptor beta chains reported below all come from one sample, sequenced in a study of a mutant IDH1 vaccine in newly diagnosed glioma (dated by TCRdb to about 2021). In light of the paper, this sample's time point label describes: week 35, safety follow-up. Each vaccine dose was 300 ug of a 20-mer mutant IDH1 peptide in Montanide, given subcutaneously with topical imiquimod. The method behind the library was the immunoSEQ multiplex PCR assay. Drawn from immuneACCESS, this table holds only the in-frame rearrangements with V and J called that TCRdb kept. Clones are partly lost; checked studies trace under half to an unresolved V gene and leave the rest unexplained. Counted in this sample were about 69,000 clones; approximately 86% of them appeared once. Together, the top ten hold roughly 2% of the sample. Their recognized antigens are unknown. The starting material was PBMCs, obtained from a glioma patient whose treatment included an IDH1 peptide vaccine. These receptors were obtained from a man aged 25-45 years with glioma.

This clone is a singleton in its sample. The rearrangement uses TRBV4-1 and TRBJ1-2; the match to TRBD1 covers 7 bases. The CDR3 is 15 residues long. Germline assignment: CDR1 MGHRA and CDR2 YSYEKL. After removal of 4 bases from V and 4 bases from J, the junction contained 9 bases not matched to a gene. The CDR3 DNA is TGCGCCAGCAGCCGGGGACAGACCGCTGCCTATGGCTACACCTTC. This translates into CASSRGQTAAYGYTF.

V gene TRBV5-1 combines with J gene TRBJ2-7; unclear D gene. The CDR3 is 15 residues long. V shed 4 bases and J shed 0 bases, with 14 bases lying between them. Germline CDR1 SGHRS, CDR2 YFSETQ. The CDR3 bases are TGCGCCAGCAGCGGCTTCGGCGGAGCCTCCTACGAGCAGTACTTC. Protein: CASSGFGGASYEQYF.

The genes are TRBV5-1 and TRBJ2-3; D gene unclear. With 0 bases removed from V and 2 bases from J, the gap between germline ends came to 10 bases. The CDR3 extends over 15 amino acids. The germline CDR1 and CDR2 sequences are SGHRS and YFSETQ. CDR3 sequence (DNA): TGCGCCAGCAGCTTGGGACAAACACCCACAGATACGCAGTATTTT. It encodes CASSLGQTPTDTQYF.

V is TRBV16 and J is TRBJ2-1; D is unclear. Germline CDR1 KGHSY, CDR2 FQNENV. The CDR3 covers 14 residues. V lost 1 base and J 10 bases, leaving 14 bases between the germline ends. In nucleotides, the CDR3 is TGTGCCAGCAGCCAATTAGGCTCCTCGCGGGAGCAGTTCTTC. Its protein product is CASSQLGSSREQFF.

This clone has only a few counts. The genes are TRBV20-1 and TRBJ1-2, with D unclear. V gave up 3 bases and J gave up 6 bases, with 8 bases separating them. Germline lookup yields CDR1 DFQATT and CDR2 SNEGSKA (reference sequence). CDR3 length: 11 residues. The CDR3 sequence is CSASWFDGYTF. The CDR3 nucleotides are TGCAGTGCTAGCTGGTTTGATGGCTACACCTTC.

The chain recombines TRBV2 with TRBJ2-3; 13 bases are a match to TRBD2. Germline CDR1 reads SNHLY; CDR2 reads FYNNEI. This CDR3 has 15 amino acids. The DNA of the CDR3 is TGTGCTTGCTCTGGGACTAGCGGGAAGACAGATACGCAGTATTTT. It yields the protein CACSGTSGKTDTQYF. Variable domain in full (rest from reference TRBV2 and TRBJ2-3): EPEVTQTPSHQVTQMGQEVILRCVPISNHLYFYWYRQILGQKVEFLVSFYNNEISEKSEIFDDQFSVERPDGSNFTLKIRSTKLEDSAMYFCACSGTSGKTDTQYFGPGTRLTVL.

CDR3 DNA: TGTGCCAGCAGCGTAGATGAGGGGGTCCAAGAGACCCAGTACTTC. Amino acids: CASSVDEGVQETQYF. This sequence joins TRBV9 and TRBJ2-5; perhaps TRBD1 as D (6 bases). CDR1 SGDLS and CDR2 YYNGEE come from the germline V gene. Trimming stripped 0 bases from V and 1 base from J, with 10 bases between. The CDR3 covers 15 residues.

About this clone: At one end the junction does not follow the germline gene, possibly because of a read error. The rearrangement links TRBV27 to TRBJ1-3; 7 bases fit TRBD1. Germline loops: CDR1 MNHEY, CDR2 SMNVEV (reference sequence). The CDR3 runs to 15 residues. The CDR3 coding sequence is TGTGCCAGCAGATCGACAGGGAACTCTGGAAACGCCATATATTTT. It yields the protein CASRSTGNSGNAIYF.

V gene TRBV5-6 combines with J gene TRBJ2-7, with 8 bases identical to TRBD1. Germline CDR1 reads SGHDT; CDR2 reads YYEEEE. This CDR3 spans 14 amino acids. The junction had 3 bases not matched to a gene; V was cut back by 2 bases and J by 2 bases. DNA of the CDR3: TGTGCCAGCAGCTTCTTACAGGGGGCCTACGAGCAGTACTTC. Encoded protein: CASSFLQGAYEQYF. Full variable domain (remainder filled in from reference TRBV5-6 and TRBJ2-7): DAGVTQSPTHLIKTRGQQVTLRCSPKSGHDTVSWYQQALGQGPQFIFQYYEEEERQRGNFPDRFSGHQFPNYSSELNVNALLLGDSALYLCASSFLQGAYEQYFGPGTRLTVT.

The chain employs TRBV7-2 and TRBJ1-3, with a tentative D call TRBD1 (5 bases). Trimming took off 3 bases at V and 0 bases at J, with 15 bases between the two ends. The CDR3 has 17 amino acids. Germline CDR1 reads SGHTA; CDR2 reads FQGNSA. The CDR3 is CASSFTGTKNSGNTIYF. DNA for the CDR3: TGTGCCAGCAGCTTTACAGGAACCAAGAACTCTGGAAACACCATATATTTT.

The chain uses TRBV19 and TRBJ2-3; no reliable D call. V dropped 6 bases and J dropped 1 base, with 8 bases sitting between them. CDR1 is LNHDA and CDR2 is SQIVND in the germline V gene (reference sequence). The CDR3 runs to 13 residues. The DNA of the CDR3 is TGTGCCAGTAGCCTACTTGGCACAGATACGCAGTATTTT. Amino acids: CASSLLGTDTQYF.

This chain connects TRBV28 to TRBJ2-7; D is possibly TRBD1 (5 bases). The CDR3 extends over 13 amino acids. Between the trimmed V and J ends, which lost 7 bases and 1 base, there was a span of 11 bases. Germline V gene sequence: CDR1 MDHEN, CDR2 SYDVKM. As DNA, the CDR3 is TGTGCCAGCAAAGACAGTTCATCCTACGAGCAGTACTTC. Its translation is CASKDSSSYEQYF.

The chain joins TRBV28 to TRBJ2-5, with 9 bases fitting TRBD1. The CDR3 totals 13 residues. Germline CDR1 MDHEN, CDR2 SYDVKM. The V segment lost 5 bases and the J segment 4 bases; nucleotides outside the gene matches: 2. In nucleotides, the CDR3 is TGTGCCAGCAGTGAACAGGGGGCAGAGACCCAGTACTTC. Protein: CASSEQGAETQYF.

The chain employs TRBV15 and TRBJ1-3, with D perhaps matching TRBD1 (5 bases). V was cut by 3 bases and J by 0 bases, with 18 bases left in between. CDR1 is LNHNV, CDR2 YYDKDF, per germline (reference sequence). The CDR3 totals 18 residues. CDR3: CATSSFPGHQSSGNTIYF. CDR3 nucleotide sequence: TGTGCCACCAGCAGCTTCCCAGGGCATCAGAGCTCTGGAAACACCATATATTTT.

The chain recombines TRBV4-2 with TRBJ1-5; TRBD1 matches at 10 bases. Germline trimming cut 4 bases from V and 6 bases from J; bases unmatched to any gene: 6. The CDR3 length is 15 residues. Germline values: CDR1 LGHNA, CDR2 YNFKEQ. CDR3 in DNA: TGTGCCAGCAGCCTTATGGACAGGGGGGCTCAGCCCCAGCATTTT. This codes for CASSLMDRGAQPQHF.

A single count supports this clone. The V gene is TRBV19, the J gene TRBJ1-1, with D possibly being TRBD1 (6 bases). The V gene lost 6 bases and the J gene lost 6 bases, with 11 bases spanning the gap. The CDR3 is 12 amino acids. Germline values: CDR1 LNHDA, CDR2 SQIVND (reference sequence). In DNA form, the CDR3 reads TGTGCCAGTAGGAGTGGGGGCGCTGAAGCTTTCTTT. Translated: CASRSGGAEAFF.

This chain uses TRBV25-1 with TRBJ1-1; no firm D call. The CDR3 is made up of 13 amino acids. Trimming left V 8 bases short and J 0 bases short, with 10 bases between. Germline V gene lookup returns CDR1 MGHDK and CDR2 SYGVNS. The CDR3 loop is CASAPDLNTEAFF. The CDR3 coding sequence is TGTGCCAGCGCTCCGGATTTGAACACTGAAGCTTTCTTT.

A note on this clone: Compared with germline, one end of the junction differs, possibly owing to a read error. This chain connects TRBV11-3 to TRBJ1-5, with no clear D. From germline, CDR1 is SGHNT and CDR2 YENEEA. This CDR3 spans 12 amino acids. In DNA, the CDR3 is TGTGCCAGCAGCTTAAATAATCTGCCCCAGCATTTT. It yields the protein CASSLNNLPQHF.